Detailed here is one T cell receptor beta chain. Its cognate antigen has yet to be identified. Base qualities were left out, and no much larger clone turns up one base away. CDR1 and CDR2, per the germline V gene, are SGHVS and FQNEAQ. V loses 6 bases at its end and J loses 6 bases; junction bases beyond the gene matches: 8. Including cysteine and phenylalanine, the CDR3 has 14 amino acids. Only CDR3 DNA remains: 42 bases, in frame from the first base. The sample comes from a study of tumor-infiltrating lymphocytes in localized non-small cell lung cancer (dated by TCRdb to about 2021). Some background on the complete study: Patients whose samples were collected after neoadjuvant chemotherapy, as well as both smokers and never-smokers and several histologies, were included in the cohort. Each patient provided resected tumor tissue plus uninvolved lung tissue from the same patient, with the uninvolved lung tissue described as non-adjacent to the tumor. The same patients underwent several integrated assays, with TCR sequencing performed together with flow cytometry, multiplex immunofluorescence, RNA-seq, exome sequencing and proteomics. In total, the ICON cohort consisted of over a hundred surgical patients with localized non-small cell lung cancer who had their tumors resected. A total of around 58 patients were part of the paired comparison of immunoSEQ T-cell fraction between tumor and uninvolved lung.

The T-cell fraction in tumor and uninvolved lung tissue was obtained from TCR sequencing using the immunoSEQ assay. The authors' analysis ran thus. In the survival analysis, patients were divided into a high T-cell fraction group (upper tertile) and a low T-cell fraction group (lower two tertiles), and the two groups were compared using a log-rank test. A signed-rank test was used to check for differences in T-cell fraction between paired tumor and uninvolved lung. In TCRdb, the immuneACCESS table is reduced to in-frame sequences with V and J assigned. These tables do not hold every clone; where another copy was compared, an unresolved V gene accounts for under half, and the others remain unexplained. Clone size and the V and J calls come from that table; the DNA yielded D and trimming. Across this sample there are tens of thousands of clones, with 69% seen only once. The ten largest make up approximately 15% of the sample.

Results and caveats for the whole study, not just this receptor: No difference in TCR-derived T-cell fraction was observed between the flow cytometry-defined immunotypes IM1 (good prognosis) and IM2 (poor prognosis). Consistent with immunofluorescence CD3 counts, TCRbeta sequencing supported greater T cell infiltration in tumors than in uninvolved lung tissue. No association of tumor T-cell fraction from TCR sequencing with recurrence-free survival was found (p = 0.61). Because different assays used different pieces of the same tissue, technical variation could not be distinguished from intratumor heterogeneity. Because assay coverage varied across patients depending on available tissue quantity, TCR sequencing was performed for only a subset of the cohort.

Enrollment in ICON was initiated in early 2016, and the last patient was enrolled in late 2018. In a subcohort of about 76 patients, fresh tumor and matched uninvolved tissue were collected for in-depth immune analyses, with TCR sequencing among those analyses. DNA for TCR sequencing was isolated from bulk tissue, and no cell sorting was done. The TCR sequence derives from a human donor with non-small cell lung cancer. The rearranged segments are TRBV7-8 and TRBJ1-1, with 9 junctional bases fitting TRBD1. Sequenced material: lung tumor tissue. The sequence in DNA is TGTGCCAGCAGAGGGGACAGGGCCAGGGCTGAAGCTTTCTTT. Translated, it reads CASRGDRARAEAFF.